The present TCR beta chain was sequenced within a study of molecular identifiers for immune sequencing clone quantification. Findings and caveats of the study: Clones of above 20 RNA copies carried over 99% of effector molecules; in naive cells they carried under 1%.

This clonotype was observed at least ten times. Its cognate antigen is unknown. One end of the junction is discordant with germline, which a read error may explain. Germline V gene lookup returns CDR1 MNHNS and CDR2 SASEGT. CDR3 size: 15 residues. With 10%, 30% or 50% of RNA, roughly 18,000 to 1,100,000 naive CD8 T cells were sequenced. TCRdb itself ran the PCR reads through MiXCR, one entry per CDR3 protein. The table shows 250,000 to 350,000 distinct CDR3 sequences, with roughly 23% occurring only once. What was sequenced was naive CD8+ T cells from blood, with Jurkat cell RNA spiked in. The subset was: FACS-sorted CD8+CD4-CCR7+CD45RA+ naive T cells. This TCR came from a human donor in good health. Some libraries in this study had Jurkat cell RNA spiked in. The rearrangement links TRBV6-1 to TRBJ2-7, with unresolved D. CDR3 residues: CASSDLVFLTYKQYF. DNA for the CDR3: TGTGCCAGCAGTGATCTAGTGTTCCTAACCTACAAGCAGTACTTC.